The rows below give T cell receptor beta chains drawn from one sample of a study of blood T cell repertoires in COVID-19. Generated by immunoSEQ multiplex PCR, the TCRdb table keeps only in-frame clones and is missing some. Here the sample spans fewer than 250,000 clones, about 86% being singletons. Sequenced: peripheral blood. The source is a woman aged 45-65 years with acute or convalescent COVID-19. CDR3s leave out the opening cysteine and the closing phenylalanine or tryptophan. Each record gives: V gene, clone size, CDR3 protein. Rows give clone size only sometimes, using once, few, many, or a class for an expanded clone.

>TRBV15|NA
ATSRDGSFANEQY
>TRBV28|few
ASSPSDRGQAF
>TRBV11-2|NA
ASSLGGFAGSYNEQF
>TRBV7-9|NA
ASSLSGNEQF
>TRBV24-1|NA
ATSDPGHPFNQPQH
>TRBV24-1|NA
ATSRGGNTGELF
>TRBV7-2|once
ASSLATGGNSPLH
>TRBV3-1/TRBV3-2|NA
ASSPGDNSPLH
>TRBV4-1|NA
ASSQEARSGRATTGELF
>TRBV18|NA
ASSPRQGFSYNEQF
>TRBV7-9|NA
ASSPRGRTDTQY
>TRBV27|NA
ASIIRGTSGNNEQF
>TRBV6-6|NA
ASSYGGAYNSPLH
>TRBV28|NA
ATYKGASNEKLF
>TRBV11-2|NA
ASSAGLAGVSFRETQY
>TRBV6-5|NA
ASTLGRGPTDTQY
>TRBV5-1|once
ASSSTGDTEAF
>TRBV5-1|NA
ASSEVSPPPEPQH
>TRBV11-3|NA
ASSPGLAGGEQY
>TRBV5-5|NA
ASSLGWTANEQY
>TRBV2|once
ASIKDAGAGTEAF
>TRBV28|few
ASRLNSGGANSPLH
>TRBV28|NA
ASRDSRYIQY
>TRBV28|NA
ASSLWLSNYGYT
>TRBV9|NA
ASSVGAGVREQY
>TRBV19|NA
ASLPGHGANYGYT
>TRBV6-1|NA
ASSPGGSSNEQF
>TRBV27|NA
ASSTKPGSVAGSPLH
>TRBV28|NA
ASSSTLMGSTATNEKLF
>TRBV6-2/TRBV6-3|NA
ASSYVGQGFKGREQY
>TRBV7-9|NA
ASLGGIADTQY
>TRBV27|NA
ASSPGQGFQETQY
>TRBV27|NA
ASSLRASGFQETQY
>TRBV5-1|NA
ASSLVSGDGNSPLH
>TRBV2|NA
ASSRTGSYEQY